Detailed here is one TCR beta chain. These data are taken from a study of Ad26.COV2.S vaccination and SARS-CoV-2 variants. The CDR3 contains 13 residues. Germline CDR1 is SGHAT and CDR2 is FQNNGV. Trimming took 0 bases from V and 4 from J, leaving 7 bases between them. This sample's treatment: some 19 received Ad26.COV2.S at low or high dose, single or two shots; a few received placebo; per-sample allocation not given. The study sampled participants on day 63 after the first vaccine or placebo injection. Some clones are missing from TCRdb's copy, which holds only in-frame ones; the method was immunoSEQ multiplex PCR. The data contain some 400,000 clones, about nine tenths of them singletons.

The rearrangement joins TRBV11-2 to TRBJ2-7; the D is unclear. Sequenced material: peripheral blood, taken in a trial of Ad26.COV2.S vaccine versus placebo. The sequence was obtained from a person between 18 and 65 years old who received the Ad26.COV2.S COVID-19 vaccine or a placebo. CDR3 bases: TGTGCCAGCAGCTTAGAATTTGTGTACGAGCAGTACTTC. Encoded protein: CASSLEFVYEQYF.